The 22 T cell receptor beta chains given below trace back to one sample, sequenced in a study of T cell clonotyping in hematopoietic cell transplantation. The time point here: recipient sample about 28 days before transplant, after cytoreduction. Data came from immunoSEQ multiplex PCR; TCRdb stores just in-frame clones and leaves some out. The sample records some 9,300 clones, around nine tenths being singletons. This specimen consisted of peripheral blood mononuclear cells, obtained before stem cell transplant. The receptors stem from a woman aged 50 to 60 with chronic myeloid leukemia. Some clones in this sample may be carry-over from other donors' samples.

This rearrangement joins TRBV6-6 to TRBJ2-7; 10 bases map to TRBD1. The CDR3 has 14 amino acids. CDR1 is MNHNY and CDR2 is SVGAGI in the germline V gene (reference sequence). V shed 6 bases, J shed 3 bases, and the junction held 5 bases outside the gene matches. The DNA of the CDR3 is TGTGCCAGCAGCTCGACAGGGGGCGGCTACGAGCAGTACTTC. Protein sequence: CASSSTGGGYEQYF.

This chain connects TRBV7-6 to TRBJ2-3, with no clear D. The germline CDR1 and CDR2 sequences are SGHVS and FNYEAQ. Trimming stripped 0 bases from V and 1 base from J, with 5 bases between. This CDR3 region has 14 residues. The CDR3 DNA follows: TGTGCCAGCAGCTTAGCGGGTGGCACAGATACGCAGTATTTT. This codes for CASSLAGGTDTQYF.

The chain recombines TRBV7-6 with TRBJ1-3; 8 bases align to TRBD1. The CDR3 runs to 15 residues. Germline assignment: CDR1 SGHVS and CDR2 FNYEAQ. With 1 base clipped from V and 4 bases from J, the junction kept 3 bases outside the gene matches. The CDR3 DNA reads TGTGCCAGCAGCTTAGTCACAGGGGGAGGAAACACCATATATTTT. Translating it yields CASSLVTGGGNTIYF.

CDR3 protein: CASSETTDGNNEQFF. The CDR3 DNA reads TGTGCCAGCAGTGAGACGACCGACGGCAACAATGAGCAGTTCTTC. This chain joins TRBV27 and TRBJ2-1; D uncertain. This CDR3 is built from 15 residues. CDR1 MNHEY and CDR2 SMNVEV come from the germline V gene (reference sequence). V dropped 5 bases and J dropped 5 bases, with 16 bases sitting between them.

This chain connects TRBV6-5 to TRBJ2-2; D might be TRBD2 (5 bases). The V gene lost 7 bases and the J gene lost 6 bases, with 15 bases spanning the gap. Germline V gene sequence: CDR1 MNHEY, CDR2 SVGAGI. CDR3 length equals 14 residues. The CDR3 is CASKAASKSGELFF. CDR3 nucleotides: TGTGCCAGCAAGGCTGCTAGCAAGTCCGGGGAGCTGTTTTTT.

V usage is TRBV28 and J usage is TRBJ2-1; 14 bases agree with TRBD2. Germline CDR1 reads MDHEN; CDR2 reads SYDVKM. With V trimmed by 7 bases and J by 9 bases, 11 bases remained unmatched. CDR3 length: 16 amino acids. CDR3: CASTYPGLAGDREQFF. In nucleotides, the CDR3 is TGTGCCAGCACGTACCCGGGACTAGCGGGAGACCGTGAGCAGTTCTTC.

Only one count was recorded for this clone. The CDR3 DNA is TGTGCCAGCAGATCTTCCGGTCTCTCCTACGAGCAGTACTTC. This gives the protein CASRSSGLSYEQYF. The rearrangement uses TRBV28 and TRBJ2-7; D unclear. Per germline, CDR1 MDHEN and CDR2 SYDVKM. V was trimmed by 6 bases and J by 0 bases, leaving 12 bases between them. The CDR3 covers 14 residues.

This clone came up a few times. The chain couples TRBV5-1 to TRBJ2-7; possibly TRBD1 for D (6 bases). V gave up 5 bases and J gave up 2 bases, with 14 bases separating them. CDR3 length: 14 amino acids. In germline, CDR1 is SGHRS, CDR2 YFSETQ. Written as DNA, the CDR3 is TGCGCCAGCAGGCCTACAGGGCGACCCTACGAGCAGTACTTC. Amino acid sequence: CASRPTGRPYEQYF.

The rearrangement uses TRBV29-1 and TRBJ2-5, with 7 nucleotides matching TRBD2. V dropped 4 bases and J dropped 9; count of bases not matched to a gene: 8. The CDR3 has 12 amino acids. Germline V gene lookup returns CDR1 SQVTM and CDR2 ANQGSEA. DNA of the CDR3: TGCAGCGTTGGACTAGCCGTGGAGGCCCAGTACTTC. The encoded protein is CSVGLAVEAQYF.

V is TRBV11-2 and J is TRBJ2-7; 9 bases map to TRBD1. Germline V lookup: CDR1 SGHAT, CDR2 FQNNGV. The CDR3 has 15 amino acids. After removal of 5 bases from V and 2 bases from J, the junction contained 7 bases not matched to a gene. CDR3 sequence reads: CASSAYRGPPYEQYF. CDR3 in DNA: TGTGCCAGCAGCGCCTACAGGGGGCCCCCCTACGAGCAGTACTTC. Full variable domain (missing parts from reference TRBV11-2 and TRBJ2-7): EAGVAQSPRYKIIEKRQSVAFWCNPISGHATLYWYQQILGQGPKLLIQFQNNGVVDDSQLPKDRFSAERLKGVDSTLKIQPAKLEDSAVYLCASSAYRGPPYEQYFGPGTRLTVT.

This clone was seen once. This chain links TRBV4-3 with TRBJ2-1; D is uncertain. The CDR3 consists of 10 residues. Trimming stripped 8 bases from V and 7 bases from J, with 6 bases between. In germline, CDR1 is LGHNA, CDR2 YSLEER. The CDR3 protein is CASPTNEQFF. The CDR3, as DNA: TGCGCCAGCCCCACGAATGAGCAGTTCTTC.

This rearrangement joins TRBV10-3 to TRBJ2-7, with D tentatively TRBD1 (6 bases). The V end was cut by 3 bases, the J end by 3 bases, with 12 bases between. Germline CDR1 ENHRY, CDR2 SYGVKD. The CDR3 contains 14 residues. The CDR3 DNA follows: TGTGCCATCAGTGACAGGGGTAGGAACTACGAGCAGTACTTC. Its protein product is CAISDRGRNYEQYF.

CDR3 nucleotide sequence: TGCAGCGTTACTGGCAACTCCTACAATGAGCAGTTCTTC. It specifies CSVTGNSYNEQFF. The gene calls are TRBV29-1 and TRBJ2-1; D not resolved. This CDR3 has 13 amino acids. Germline CDR1 is SQVTM and CDR2 is ANQGSEA. Between the trimmed V and J ends, which lost 5 bases and 0 bases, there was a span of 8 bases.

The CDR3 DNA reads TGTGCCAGCAGCTTAGGAATCGGGGGAGGCCAAGAGACCCAGTACTTC. This codes for CASSLGIGGGQETQYF. The chain has TRBV7-6 and TRBJ2-5; TRBD2 is a possible D gene (6 bases). The CDR3 totals 16 residues. CDR1 and CDR2 from the germline V gene are SGHVS and FNYEAQ. V lost 1 base, J lost 1 base, and 13 bases lay in between. The full variable domain, completed using reference TRBV7-6 and TRBJ2-5, is GAGVSQSPRYKVTKRGQDVALRCDPISGHVSLYWYRQALGQGPEFLTYFNYEAQQDKSGLPNDRFSAERPEGSISTLTIQRTEQRDSAMYRCASSLGIGGGQETQYFGPGTRLLVL.

The gene calls are TRBV14 and TRBJ2-5; 8 bases line up with TRBD1. J gave up 1 base and V 6 bases, and 1 base lay outside the gene matches. Germline V gene lookup returns CDR1 SGHDN and CDR2 FVKESK. This CDR3 has 13 amino acids. CDR3 in amino acids: CASRGTGQETQYF. The CDR3 nucleotides are TGTGCCAGCAGAGGGACAGGCCAAGAGACCCAGTACTTC.

The chain uses TRBV30 and TRBJ2-3, with D unclear. The CDR3 runs 12 residues. The germline CDR1 and CDR2 sequences are GTSNPN and SVGIG (reference sequence). Trimming took 0 bases from V and 2 from J, leaving 3 bases between them. The CDR3 region has the DNA TGTGCCTGGAGTGTGTCCACAGATACGCAGTATTTT. Translated, it gives CAWSVSTDTQYF. Looking up the rest from reference TRBV30 and TRBJ2-3 gives the full variable domain: SQTIHQWPATLVQPVGSPLSLECTVEGTSNPNLYWYRQAAGRGLQLLFYSVGIGQISSEVPQNLSASRPQDRQFILSSKKLLLSDSGFYLCAWSVSTDTQYFGPGTRLTVL.

This chain uses TRBV4-2 with TRBJ1-5; no definite D call. The CDR3 spans 15 residues. V dropped 4 bases and J dropped 3 bases, with 13 bases sitting between them. Germline-derived CDR1 and CDR2 are LGHNA and YNFKEQ. The CDR3 nucleotides are TGTGCCAGCAGCCTCCACCGGGAGGACAATCAGCCCCAGCATTTT. Residues: CASSLHREDNQPQHF.

The chain recombines TRBV28 with TRBJ2-2; weak D call: TRBD1 (6 bases). This CDR3 comprises 17 residues. Germline V gives CDR1 MDHEN, CDR2 SYDVKM. The V end was cut by 4 bases, the J end by 0 bases, with 15 bases between. The DNA for the CDR3 is TGTGCCAGCAGTTCCCCGAGGGGGAACGCGAACACCGGGGAGCTGTTTTTT. This gives the protein CASSSPRGNANTGELFF.

In nucleotides, the CDR3 is TGTGCCATCAGTGAGGATGGGAAGGGAAAACTGTTTTTT. Translation: CAISEDGKGKLFF. The gene calls are TRBV10-3 and TRBJ1-4; no firm D call. Germline CDR1 ENHRY, CDR2 SYGVKD. Trimming took off 2 bases at V and 10 bases at J, with 11 bases between the two ends. CDR3 length: 13 amino acids.

V usage is TRBV5-6 and J usage is TRBJ2-1, with D possibly being TRBD1 or TRBD2 (5 bases each). The CDR3 runs to 15 residues. V was clipped by 4 bases and J by 2 bases, with 13 bases between them. Germline lookup yields CDR1 SGHDT and CDR2 YYEEEE. The chain's CDR3 is CASSPRGTPYNEQFF. In DNA, the CDR3 is TGTGCCAGCAGCCCACGAGGGACGCCCTACAATGAGCAGTTCTTC. Variable domain in full (rest from reference TRBV5-6 and TRBJ2-1): DAGVTQSPTHLIKTRGQQVTLRCSPKSGHDTVSWYQQALGQGPQFIFQYYEEEERQRGNFPDRFSGHQFPNYSSELNVNALLLGDSALYLCASSPRGTPYNEQFFGPGTRLTVL.

The chain is built from TRBV5-8 and TRBJ1-2, with D perhaps matching TRBD1 (5 bases). CDR1 is SGHTS, CDR2 YDEGEE, per germline. The germline V and J ends were trimmed by 0 bases and 8 bases, with 20 bases remaining between them. This CDR3 contains 16 residues. Here the CDR3 reads CASSLERGGPRLGYTF. For the CDR3, the DNA is TGTGCCAGCAGCTTGGAACGGGGCGGGCCCAGACTGGGCTACACCTTC.

A few counts support this clone. The chain employs TRBV4-1 and TRBJ1-4; 8 bases are shared with TRBD1. CDR1 and CDR2 from the germline V gene are MGHRA and YSYEKL. CDR3 length: 16 residues. Losses at the gene ends were 4 bases for V and 3 bases for J; bases not matched to a gene: 7. This CDR3 reads CASSLAQGAANEKLFF. The CDR3 DNA sequence: TGCGCCAGCAGCCTTGCCCAGGGGGCTGCTAATGAAAAACTGTTTTTT.